Each of the 16 T cell receptor beta chains below was sequenced from the same sample in a study of blood T cell repertoires in COVID-19. Assay: immunoSEQ multiplex PCR; the TCRdb copy retains only in-frame clones and omits some. This table holds about 140,000 clones, 88% found once. Material for sequencing was peripheral blood. These receptor sequences come from a man aged 70-80 years with acute or convalescent COVID-19.

The rearrangement uses TRBV12-3 or TRBV12-4 and TRBJ2-7; a possible D gene is TRBD1 (6 bases). CDR3 length equals 13 residues. The V end lost 5 bases, the J end lost 12 bases, and 20 bases lay between the germline ends. The CDR3 coding sequence is TGTGCCAGCAGTCCGAGAGACGCGAGGGGGTTGTACTTC. Translation gives CASSPRDARGLYF.

The V and J genes are TRBV24-1 and TRBJ2-3; 8 bases align to TRBD2. CDR1 and CDR2 (germline): KGHDR, SFDVKD. The CDR3 has 17 amino acids. V was clipped by 4 bases and J by 6 bases; unmatched bases: 14. CDR3 in DNA: TGTGCCACCAGTGAGGGCGGGGGGCCCTTCTGGCAGGATACGCAGTATTTT. As protein: CATSEGGGPFWQDTQYF.

The rearrangement joins TRBV5-1 to TRBJ2-5, with TRBD1 matching over 8 bases. Trimming took 4 bases from V and 6 from J; bases not matched to a gene: 14. The CDR3 runs to 16 residues. The germline V gene has CDR1 SGHRS and CDR2 YFSETQ. CDR3 residues: CASSIGTGGGEKTQYF. CDR3 DNA: TGCGCCAGCAGCATAGGGACAGGAGGAGGGGAAAAGACCCAGTACTTC.

The V call is TRBV5-5, the J call TRBJ1-3; D may be TRBD1 (5 bases). V lost 4 bases and J 0 bases, leaving 11 bases between the germline ends. The germline V gene has CDR1 SGHKS and CDR2 YYEKEE (reference sequence). This CDR3 contains 15 residues. The CDR3 loop reads CASSTRQLSGNTIYF. Here the CDR3 DNA reads TGTGCCAGCAGCACTCGACAGCTCTCTGGAAACACCATATATTTT.

The chain couples TRBV19 to TRBJ2-2, with D possibly TRBD2 on 6 matching bases. This CDR3 spans 16 amino acids. Per germline, CDR1 LNHDA and CDR2 SQIVND (reference sequence). The V end lost 10 bases, the J end lost 5 bases, and 23 bases lay between the germline ends. CDR3 loop: CATAVSGEVSTGELFF. In DNA form, the CDR3 reads TGTGCCACCGCCGTTTCGGGAGAGGTTTCGACCGGGGAGCTGTTTTTT.

In its sample, this clone was seen once. The chain links TRBV27 to TRBJ1-5; no firm D call. The germline CDR1 and CDR2 sequences are MNHEY and SMNVEV (reference sequence). The V end was cut by 1 base, the J end by 5 bases, with 6 bases between. The CDR3 has 13 residues. CDR3 protein: CASSLYSHQPQHF. The DNA of the CDR3 is TGTGCCAGCAGTTTATACAGCCATCAGCCCCAGCATTTT.

The DNA of the CDR3 is TGTGCCAGTAGGGAGGGGCAGGTCACAGATACGCAGTATTTT. It codes for CASREGQVTDTQYF. The chain has TRBV19 and TRBJ2-3; TRBD2 is a possible D gene (6 bases). V shed 6 bases and J shed 2 bases, with 12 bases lying between them. Germline assignment: CDR1 LNHDA and CDR2 SQIVND (reference sequence). The CDR3 runs 14 residues.

CDR3 in amino acids: CASSLGTGKSFGYTF. CDR3 in DNA: TGTGCCAGCAGCTTAGGGACAGGGAAATCCTTCGGCTACACCTTC. The genes are TRBV7-2 and TRBJ1-2, with TRBD1 matching 8 bases. Germline CDR1 is SGHTA and CDR2 is FQGNSA. The CDR3 is 15 residues long. V lost 1 base, J lost 8 bases, and 9 bases stayed unmatched.

V gene TRBV7-9 combines with J gene TRBJ1-2; tentative D call: TRBD1 (6 bases). Germline-derived CDR1 and CDR2 are SEHNR and FQNEAQ (reference sequence). This CDR3 is built from 14 residues. The ends were cut back, 5 bases at V and 4 bases at J, with 14 bases in the middle. The CDR3 nucleotides are TGTGCCAGCAGCCCACAACAGGGTACCTATGGCTACACCTTC. It is translated as CASSPQQGTYGYTF.

The chain has TRBV7-2 and TRBJ2-3, with D possibly TRBD2 on 6 matching bases. The CDR3 consists of 14 residues. V gave up 1 base and J gave up 6 bases, with 11 bases separating them. The V gene's germline CDR1 is SGHTA and CDR2 FQGNSA. DNA of the CDR3: TGTGCCAGCAGCTTAGTTCGGGGGAGGGATACGCAGTATTTT. It yields the protein CASSLVRGRDTQYF.

This clone came up once. The chain uses TRBV28 and TRBJ1-2; 10 bases match TRBD1. Germline V gene lookup returns CDR1 MDHEN and CDR2 SYDVKM. The ends lost 5 bases at V and 2 bases at J; junction bases unmatched: 8. This CDR3 is 16 amino acids long. The DNA of the CDR3 is TGTGCCAGCAGTACGACAGGGGGCGCACAAAACTATGGCTACACCTTC. The encoded protein is CASSTTGGAQNYGYTF.

This clone appeared once. V usage is TRBV9 and J usage is TRBJ2-3; the D gene is possibly TRBD2 (5 bases). The CDR3 totals 16 residues. Germline values: CDR1 SGDLS, CDR2 YYNGEE. V was shortened by 3 bases and J by 5 bases, with 19 bases between the two germline ends. CDR3 DNA sequence: TGTGCCAGCAGCGAACGACTTCTTCTTGAGGGAGATACGCAGTATTTT. Translating it yields CASSERLLLEGDTQYF.

This clone was counted a single time. This rearrangement joins TRBV6-2 or TRBV6-3 to TRBJ1-2; 7 bases are shared with TRBD1. The ends lost 5 bases at V and 8 bases at J; junction bases unmatched: 8. Germline CDR1 reads MNHEY; CDR2 reads SVGEGT. The CDR3 covers 13 residues. The CDR3 DNA sequence: TGTGCCAGCAGTGATAGACAGGGAGCAGGCTACACCTTC. It is translated as CASSDRQGAGYTF.

The rearrangement links TRBV11-2 to TRBJ2-1; 10 nucleotides line up with TRBD1. The V segment lost 3 bases and the J segment 6 bases; nucleotides outside the gene matches: 8. CDR3 length: 16 amino acids. CDR1 and CDR2 from the germline V gene are SGHAT and FQNNGV. The CDR3 DNA reads as TGTGCCAGCAGCTTTCAATTAGGACAGGGGGTCAATGAGCAGTTCTTC. It codes for CASSFQLGQGVNEQFF.

This clone was seen more than once but under ten times. The chain couples TRBV7-9 to TRBJ2-7; 12 bases agree with TRBD1. Germline values: CDR1 SEHNR, CDR2 FQNEAQ (reference sequence). The CDR3 is 15 residues long. After removal of 3 bases from V and 3 bases from J, the junction contained 3 bases not matched to a gene. For the CDR3, the DNA is TGTGCCAGCAGCTTGGGACAGGGGGCTAACTACGAGCAGTACTTC. Amino acids: CASSLGQGANYEQYF.

This chain uses TRBV4-1 with TRBJ2-1; TRBD2 aligns across 10 bases. Trimming removed 0 bases from V and 8 bases from J; junction bases left unmatched: 10. The CDR3 covers 17 residues. Per the germline V gene, CDR1 is MGHRA and CDR2 is YSYEKL. CDR3 protein: CASSQDASGRAIDEQFF. In DNA, the CDR3 is TGCGCCAGCAGCCAAGATGCCAGCGGGAGGGCTATCGATGAGCAGTTCTTC.